These 25 T cell receptor beta chains share one sample of origin, sequenced in a study of response to subunit inactivated influenza vaccine listed by TCRdb under 2018. The library was prepared using RT-PCR. Reads for this sample came from an Illumina HiSeq 2500. The public reads were quality trimmed at Q25 with fastp and then assembled into clones with MiXCR by TCRdb, keeping productive beta chains. Each CDR3 protein appears once, grouped with its most common genes and DNA. Counted in this sample were hundreds of thousands of distinct CDR3 sequences; approximately 14% of them appeared once. 11% of the sample comes from the top ten. The input for sequencing was PBMCs from blood, taken 11 to 12 days after vaccination. The origin of the receptors is a man aged 45 to 65 who received an inactivated influenza vaccine. Donor details come from another sample of the same person, matched by shared clones.

The V and J genes are TRBV6-5 and TRBJ2-1; either TRBD1 or TRBD2 may fit D (5 bases each). Germline V gene lookup returns CDR1 MNHEY and CDR2 SVGAGI. The CDR3 loop spans 14 amino acids. Trimming removed 2 bases from V and 4 bases from J, with 9 bases in between. Here the CDR3 reads CASSYGGYYNEQFF. Written as DNA, the CDR3 is TGTGCCAGCAGTTACGGGGGTTATTACAATGAGCAGTTCTTC.

This clonotype occurred a few times. The chain joins TRBV6-1 to TRBJ2-5; no reliable D call. Germline values: CDR1 MNHNS, CDR2 SASEGT. The CDR3 has 14 residues. Trimming cost V 0 bases and J 3 bases, with 8 bases left between them. The chain's CDR3 is CASSEAKHKETQYF. In nucleotides, the CDR3 is TGTGCCAGCAGTGAAGCGAAACATAAAGAGACCCAGTACTTC.

CDR3: CASSPDGGETQYF. The CDR3 coding sequence is TGTGCCAGCAGTCCGGACGGTGGGGAGACCCAGTACTTC. The V and J genes are TRBV12-3 or TRBV12-4 and TRBJ2-5; D is unclear. The CDR3 contains 13 residues. V lost 5 bases and J 5 bases, leaving 12 bases between the germline ends.

This chain links TRBV29-1 with TRBJ2-7; 7 bases are shared with TRBD1. This CDR3 is 13 amino acids long. J was trimmed by 3 bases and V by 6 bases; bases with no gene match: 8. Germline V gene data show CDR1 as SQVTM and CDR2 as ANQGSEA. CDR3 in amino acids: CSVTTNRGYEQYF. CDR3 bases: TGCAGCGTAACCACCAACAGGGGCTACGAGCAGTACTTC.

This clonotype was counted only a few times. The rearrangement links TRBV7-2 to TRBJ2-1; unclear D gene. Germline V CDR1 and CDR2: SGHTA, FQGNSA. The CDR3 totals 15 residues. Trimming pared 4 bases from V and 5 bases from J, leaving 15 bases between. This CDR3 reads CASSSETLQNNEQFF. The DNA of the CDR3 is TGTGCCAGCAGCTCGGAAACCTTACAGAACAATGAGCAGTTCTTC.

The chain has TRBV19 and TRBJ2-5; D is unclear. Between the trimmed V and J ends, which lost 6 bases and 4 bases, there was a span of 12 bases. The germline V gene has CDR1 LNHDA and CDR2 SQIVND (reference sequence). The CDR3 totals 13 residues. In DNA form, the CDR3 reads TGTGCCAGTAGGATCGATGATGGAGAGACCCAGTACTTC. Protein product: CASRIDDGETQYF.

This clonotype was observed a handful of times. This chain links TRBV4-1 with TRBJ2-1, with 7 bases identical to TRBD1. The length of the CDR3 is 15 residues. From germline, CDR1 is MGHRA and CDR2 YSYEKL. Losses at the gene ends were 1 base for V and 4 bases for J; bases not matched to a gene: 4. CDR3 sequence: CASSQAGQTYNEQFF. CDR3 sequence (DNA): TGCGCCAGCAGCCAAGCGGGACAGACGTACAATGAGCAGTTCTTC.

This chain connects TRBV11-1 to TRBJ2-7; 8 bases line up with TRBD1. The ends lost 5 bases at V and 2 bases at J; junction bases unmatched: 17. Germline assignment: CDR1 SGHAT and CDR2 FQDESV (reference sequence). The CDR3 length is 18 residues. The CDR3 region is CASSRRSLETGVPYEQYF. The CDR3, as DNA: TGTGCCAGCAGCCGACGATCCTTAGAGACAGGGGTCCCCTACGAGCAGTACTTC.

This clonotype came up many times. This chain uses TRBV28 with TRBJ2-2; D tentatively fits TRBD1 or TRBD2 (6 bases each). Trimming left V 7 bases short and J 2 bases short, with 14 bases between. CDR1 and CDR2 (germline): MDHEN, SYDVKM. The CDR3 is made up of 15 amino acids. The chain's CDR3 is CASTGGRGNTGELFF. In DNA, the CDR3 is TGTGCCAGCACCGGGGGCAGGGGCAACACCGGGGAGCTGTTTTTT.

This clonotype came up a few times. The genes are TRBV24-1 and TRBJ2-1; D ambiguous. The CDR3 totals 12 residues. The V gene lost 2 bases and the J gene lost 10 bases, with 8 bases spanning the gap. Germline lookup yields CDR1 KGHDR and CDR2 SFDVKD. CDR3: CATSDSPGEQFF. The CDR3 DNA sequence: TGTGCCACCAGTGATTCTCCCGGAGAGCAGTTCTTC.

This clonotype has only a few counts. The J gene is TRBJ2-1, the V gene TRBV3-1; 12 bases map to TRBD2. V shed 11 bases and J 2 bases; nucleotides not matched to a gene: 16. The germline CDR1 and CDR2 sequences are LGHDT and YNNKEL (reference sequence). This CDR3 has 18 residues. DNA of the CDR3: TGTGCCTGCGGACGACTAGCGGGAGCCCCAGGAACCTACAATGAGCAGTTCTTC. It translates to CACGRLAGAPGTYNEQFF.

In its sample, this clonotype was seen many times. V usage is TRBV7-8 and J usage is TRBJ2-2; D is possibly TRBD2 (5 bases). Trimming shortened V by 0 bases and J by 6 bases, and 17 bases separated the two germline ends. Germline values: CDR1 SGHVS, CDR2 FQNEAQ. The CDR3 spans 17 residues. The CDR3 coding sequence is TGTGCCAGCAGCTTAGCGGGAAGTCCTAGCTTGCCCGGGGAGCTGTTTTTT. Amino acid sequence: CASSLAGSPSLPGELFF.

This clonotype has just a few counts. The chain carries TRBV9 and TRBJ2-3; D ambiguous. This CDR3 contains 17 residues. Germline V gene sequence: CDR1 SGDLS, CDR2 YYNGEE. Trimming removed 2 bases from V and 0 bases from J, with 16 bases in between. The chain's CDR3 is CASSVTLDDPSTDTQYF. The CDR3 DNA sequence: TGTGCCAGCAGCGTCACCCTGGACGACCCTAGCACAGATACGCAGTATTTT.

The chain links TRBV29-1 to TRBJ2-5; D tentatively reads TRBD1 or TRBD2 (5 bases each). The CDR3 contains 13 residues. V lost 5 bases, J lost 3 bases, and 13 bases lay in between. Germline assignment: CDR1 SQVTM and CDR2 ANQGSEA. Here the CDR3 reads CSVSGRMEETQYF. The DNA for the CDR3 is TGCAGCGTTTCGGGACGGATGGAAGAGACCCAGTACTTC.

V usage is TRBV12-3 or TRBV12-4 and J usage is TRBJ1-2, with D maybe TRBD1 (6 bases). Trimming removed 1 base from V and 3 bases from J, with 15 bases in between. There are 16 residues in the CDR3. In nucleotides, the CDR3 is TGTGCCAGCAGTTTAGGCCGCAGAGGGGGAGACTATGGCTACACCTTC. Protein sequence: CASSLGRRGGDYGYTF.

This clonotype showed up just a few times. The rearrangement uses TRBV28 and TRBJ2-3, with D possibly being TRBD2 (6 bases). Germline assignment: CDR1 MDHEN and CDR2 SYDVKM. V lost 7 bases and J 1 base, leaving 12 bases between the germline ends. The length of the CDR3 is 14 residues. The DNA of the CDR3 is TGTGCCAGCATTGTTGGCGGGGGCACAGATACGCAGTATTTT. It yields the protein CASIVGGGTDTQYF.

The table lists this clonotype with a few counts. The rearrangement links TRBV12-3 or TRBV12-4 to TRBJ1-1, with TRBD1 matching 7 bases. Losses at the gene ends were 6 bases for V and 0 bases for J; bases not matched to a gene: 10. The CDR3 extends over 16 amino acids. The CDR3 DNA reads TGTGCCAGCAGCGAGACAGGGAGGTCCATGAACACTGAAGCTTTCTTT. Protein: CASSETGRSMNTEAFF.

This clonotype was recorded a few times. This chain uses TRBV6-6 with TRBJ1-4; D gene unclear. This CDR3 contains 12 residues. V was shortened by 2 bases and J by 10 bases, with 8 bases between the two germline ends. The germline V gene encodes CDR1 MNHNY and CDR2 SVGAGI (reference sequence). CDR3 sequence reads: CASSYGEGKLFF. CDR3 nucleotide sequence: TGTGCCAGCAGTTACGGGGAGGGAAAACTGTTTTTT.

Only a few counts were recorded for this clonotype. The J gene is TRBJ1-2, the V gene TRBV4-1; D is perhaps TRBD1 (5 bases). Germline V gene data show CDR1 as MGHRA and CDR2 as YSYEKL. With 2 bases removed from V and 4 bases from J, the gap between germline ends came to 11 bases. The CDR3 contains 14 residues. The CDR3 DNA reads as TGCGCCAGCAGCCAACCTGGGACGGGCTATGGCTACACCTTC. Protein product: CASSQPGTGYGYTF.

This clonotype was seen a handful of times. The V gene is TRBV20-1, the J gene TRBJ2-7, with 7 bases identical to TRBD1. V dropped 5 bases and J dropped 3; count of bases not matched to a gene: 1. Germline V gene sequence: CDR1 DFQATT, CDR2 SNEGSKA (reference sequence). CDR3 length equals 11 residues. CDR3 nucleotides: TGCAGTGCTGGGACAGACTACGAGCAGTACTTC. Encoded protein: CSAGTDYEQYF.

This clonotype was seen a handful of times. V is TRBV11-1 and J is TRBJ2-3; 8 bases align to TRBD2. The germline gives CDR1 SGHAT, CDR2 FQDESV (reference sequence). V lost 1 base, J lost 2 bases, and 17 bases stayed unmatched. This CDR3 is built from 20 residues. The CDR3 region is CASSLGSTGGGTTYTDTQYF. Here the CDR3 DNA reads TGTGCCAGCAGCTTAGGTTCGACTGGCGGGGGGACTACTTACACAGATACGCAGTATTTT.

V is TRBV5-1 and J is TRBJ1-4, with TRBD1 matching 7 bases. The CDR3 has 15 residues. CDR1 SGHRS and CDR2 YFSETQ come from the germline V gene. V was clipped by 5 bases and J by 3 bases; unmatched bases: 7. The CDR3 sequence is CASSSTGVSNEKLFF. CDR3 nucleotides: TGCGCCAGCAGTTCCACAGGGGTGTCTAATGAAAAACTGTTTTTT. Supplemented by reference TRBV5-1 and TRBJ1-4, the full variable domain reads KAGVTQTPRYLIKTRGQQVTLSCSPISGHRSVSWYQQTPGQGLQFLFEYFSETQRNKGNFPGRFSGRQFSNSRSEMNVSTLELGDSALYLCASSSTGVSNEKLFFGSGTQLSVL.

The V call is TRBV28, the J call TRBJ2-4; perhaps TRBD1 as D (6 bases). Trimming took 5 bases from V and 8 from J, leaving 16 bases between them. CDR3 length: 14 residues. CDR1 and CDR2 from the germline V gene are MDHEN and SYDVKM. The CDR3 nucleotides read TGTGCCAGCAGTCTCATGGGGGCGATGGACATTCAGTACTTC. It specifies CASSLMGAMDIQYF.

This chain links TRBV2 with TRBJ1-2, with 7 bases identical to TRBD1. The CDR3 is made up of 15 amino acids. The germline V gene has CDR1 SNHLY and CDR2 FYNNEI. The V and J ends lost 6 bases and 5 bases, in that order; junction bases with no gene match: 12. CDR3 protein: CASSVGKTGPYGYTF. CDR3 DNA sequence: TGTGCCAGCAGCGTGGGAAAGACAGGGCCATATGGCTACACCTTC. Filled out from reference TRBV2 and TRBJ1-2, the complete variable domain reads EPEVTQTPSHQVTQMGQEVILRCVPISNHLYFYWYRQILGQKVEFLVSFYNNEISEKSEIFDDQFSVERPDGSNFTLKIRSTKLEDSAMYFCASSVGKTGPYGYTFGSGTRLTVV.

This clonotype has more than one count but fewer than ten. The rearrangement links TRBV7-8 to TRBJ1-2; TRBD1 agrees at 9 bases. The CDR3 extends over 15 amino acids. V lost 10 bases to trimming and J lost 6 bases; unmatched junction nucleotides: 15. Germline CDR1 and CDR2: SGHVS and FQNEAQ. CDR3 sequence reads: CATARGTGLGHGYTF. CDR3 nucleotides: TGTGCCACCGCGCGCGGGACAGGGCTCGGCCATGGCTACACCTTC.